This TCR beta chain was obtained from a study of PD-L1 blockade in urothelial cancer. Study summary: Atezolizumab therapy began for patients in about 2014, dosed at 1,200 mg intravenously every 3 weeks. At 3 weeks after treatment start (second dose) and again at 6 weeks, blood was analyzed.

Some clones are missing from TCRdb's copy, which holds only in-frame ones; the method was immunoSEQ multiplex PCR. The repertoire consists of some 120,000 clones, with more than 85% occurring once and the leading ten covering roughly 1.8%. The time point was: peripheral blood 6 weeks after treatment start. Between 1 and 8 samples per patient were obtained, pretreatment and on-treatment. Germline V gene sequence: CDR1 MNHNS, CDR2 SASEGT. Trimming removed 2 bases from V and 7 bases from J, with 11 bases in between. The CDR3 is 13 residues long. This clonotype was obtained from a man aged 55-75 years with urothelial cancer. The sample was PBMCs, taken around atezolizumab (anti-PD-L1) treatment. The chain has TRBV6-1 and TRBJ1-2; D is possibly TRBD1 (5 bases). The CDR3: CASSEPAGFGYTF. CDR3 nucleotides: TGTGCCAGCAGTGAACCGGCAGGGTTTGGCTACACCTTC.